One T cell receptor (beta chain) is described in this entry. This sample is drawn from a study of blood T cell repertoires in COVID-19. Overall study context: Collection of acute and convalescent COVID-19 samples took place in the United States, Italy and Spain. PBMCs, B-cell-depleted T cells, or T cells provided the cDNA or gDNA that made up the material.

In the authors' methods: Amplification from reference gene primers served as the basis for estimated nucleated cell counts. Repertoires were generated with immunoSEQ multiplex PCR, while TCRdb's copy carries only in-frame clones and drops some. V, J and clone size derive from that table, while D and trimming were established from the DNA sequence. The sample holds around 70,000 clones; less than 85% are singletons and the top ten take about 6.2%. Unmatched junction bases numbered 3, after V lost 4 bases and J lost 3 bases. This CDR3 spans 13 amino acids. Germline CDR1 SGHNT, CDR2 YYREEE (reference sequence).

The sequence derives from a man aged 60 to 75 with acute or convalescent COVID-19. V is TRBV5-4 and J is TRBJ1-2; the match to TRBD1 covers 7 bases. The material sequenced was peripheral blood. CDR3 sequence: CASSRGQYYGYTF. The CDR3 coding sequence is TGTGCCAGCAGCAGGGGACAGTACTATGGCTACACCTTC.